This TCR beta chain was found in a study of regulatory T cells in long-lasting Graves disease. Study-wide results and caveats: Favored usage of TRBV28, TRBJ1-2 and TRBJ2-5 was recorded in persistent disease.

Time point here: newly diagnosed GD, antithyroid drugs for less than 3 months. Scientists built the TCR library using RNA that was extracted from PBMCs. Germline V gene sequence: CDR1 MDHEN, CDR2 SYDVKM. This CDR3 has 14 amino acids. The V and J ends lost 4 bases and 5 bases respectively, with 14 bases between them. This clonotype was counted at least ten times. Its specificity is not known. Combining iRepertoire HTBI primers with Arm-PCR of CDR3 regions, the authors built TCR beta libraries. TCRdb reanalysed the multiplex PCR reads using MiXCR and keeps one entry per CDR3 protein. The table shows 300,000 to 400,000 distinct CDR3 sequences, with roughly a sixth occurring only once. The data also belong to a second study, concerning T cells in Graves' hyperthyroidism and ophthalmopathy. That work states: The HTBI primer set drove a first-round RT-PCR of the TCR CDR3.

This material consisted of peripheral blood mononuclear cells (PBMCs), taken at new diagnosis, from a patient treated with antithyroid drugs. This clonotype was obtained from a man between 40 and 49 years old with Graves disease. V and J are TRBV28 and TRBJ2-5; tentatively, D is TRBD2 (5 bases). The CDR3 here is CASSSTRTAETQYF. The CDR3 nucleotides read TGTGCCAGCAGTTCAACCCGGACTGCCGAGACCCAGTACTTC.